This TCR beta chain stems from a study of T cells after yellow fever vaccination (dated 2019 in TCRdb). About the full investigation: Libraries from fractions with low cell numbers were prepared with the SMART-Seq v4 Ultra Low Input RNA kit. Blood was collected at multiple timepoints before and after primary and secondary immunization, and bulk PBMC replicates and cell subsets were isolated. To follow T-cell clones before and after primary and booster YFV17D yellow fever vaccination, bulk TCR alpha and beta repertoires were sequenced over time. Two healthy male donors, one aged 18 to 30 and one aged 30 to 40 years, made up the cohort.

This clonotype has only a few counts. Its antigen target is currently unknown. Qualities for individual bases were not recorded, and no much larger clone is one base off. Looking up the germline V gene yields CDR1 MGHDK and CDR2 SYGVNS. Inclusive of the bounding cysteine and phenylalanine, the CDR3 is 16 residues long. Only the CDR3 DNA stays, 48 bases, in frame from base 1. V and J are truncated by 2 bases and 4 bases respectively, leaving an intervening sequence of 17 bases. General findings and caveats noted by the study authors: Most clones expanded after primary vaccination (around 96% of CD4 and around 89% of CD8) were re-detected after the booster, suggesting that broad memory maintenance occurred. FACS-sorted repertoires could contain abundant contaminating clonotypes from the bulk population, so computational filtering was required. A small fraction of clonotypes appeared in both the CD4 and CD8 compartments, likely as a result of convergent recombination. The secondary T-cell response was weaker than the primary response but faster, peaking on day 5 instead of day 15. Because the study included only two donors, the extent to which the findings can be generalized is limited.

TCR cDNA was synthesized by 5'RACE template switching, through which a universal primer site and unique molecular identifiers were introduced. cDNA synthesis was primed from both the TCR alpha and TCR beta constant segments. Libraries were amplified in two PCR steps, with sample barcodes and sequencing adapters added in the second step. Sequencing of libraries was performed on Illumina HiSeq 2500 (2x100 bp) or NovaSeq (2x150 bp). Under the source paper's analysis protocol: MIGEC handled demultiplexing of reads and collapsing into UMI consensus sequences, while MiXCR performed V(D)J alignment. Clonotypes responding to the vaccine were identified with edgeR on replicate PBMC samples, with the criteria of FDR below 0.01 and a log2 fold change above 5 up to day 15. CD4 or CD8 identity was assigned to each bulk clonotype according to whether the clonotype was present at higher abundance in the sequenced CD4 repertoire or the sequenced CD8 repertoire. TCRdb trimmed public reads at Q25 via fastp, called clones via MiXCR and kept in-frame beta chains. CDR3 protein duplicates are merged, each entry listing the most common genes and DNA. The V and J calls here are based on TCRdb, not the publication. The sample table holds about 210,000 distinct CDR3 sequences, of which approximately 6.3% were seen once. The top ten hold more than 1% of the sample.

Sample treatment or condition, as interpreted from the label and publication: live attenuated yellow fever vaccine strain. A standard Ficoll-Paque protocol was used to isolate PBMCs from peripheral blood. Dynabeads CD4 and CD8 positive selection kits were used to isolate the CD4 and CD8 T-cell fractions. RNA was extracted with TriZol from bulk PBMCs, CD4 and CD8 fractions, and dextramer-positive and dextramer-negative fractions. The chain uses TRBV25-1 and TRBJ2-5; the D gene assignment is perhaps TRBD1 or TRBD2, with each matching 6 bases. The source of this sequence is a man younger than 40 who received the YFV17D yellow fever vaccine. The source material was CD4+ T cells sorted from PBMCs, sampled on the day of the yellow fever booster vaccination. Here is the DNA: TGTGCCAGCAGTGAAGGGGGGAGTGGGGGGCGAGAGACCCAGTACTTC. Its product reads: CASSEGGSGGRETQYF.